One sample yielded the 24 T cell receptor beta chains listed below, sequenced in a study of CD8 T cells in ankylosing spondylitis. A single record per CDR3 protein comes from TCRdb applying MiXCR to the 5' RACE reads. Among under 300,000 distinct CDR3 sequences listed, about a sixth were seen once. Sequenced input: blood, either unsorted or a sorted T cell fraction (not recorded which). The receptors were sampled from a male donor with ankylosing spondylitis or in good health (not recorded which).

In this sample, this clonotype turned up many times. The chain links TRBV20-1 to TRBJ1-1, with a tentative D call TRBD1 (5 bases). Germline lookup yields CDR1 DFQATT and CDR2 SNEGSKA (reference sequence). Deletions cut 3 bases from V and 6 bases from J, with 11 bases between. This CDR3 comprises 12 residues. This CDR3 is CSASAGSAEAFF. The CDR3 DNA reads TGCAGTGCTAGCGCAGGGTCTGCTGAAGCTTTCTTT.

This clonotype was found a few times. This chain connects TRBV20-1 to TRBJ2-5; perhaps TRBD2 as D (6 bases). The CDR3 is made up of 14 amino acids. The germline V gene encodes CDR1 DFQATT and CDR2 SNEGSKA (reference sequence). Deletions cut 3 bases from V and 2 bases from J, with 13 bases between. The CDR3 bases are TGCAGTGCTAGTAATTGGGGGGTGCAAGAGACCCAGTACTTC. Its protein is CSASNWGVQETQYF.

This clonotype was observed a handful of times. The CDR3 region has the DNA TGTGCCAGCAGCGTAGCCAGATCGAACACCGGGGAGCTGTTTTTT. Translated: CASSVARSNTGELFF. The chain links TRBV9 to TRBJ2-2; D remains ambiguous. V lost 0 bases and J lost 0, with 6 bases in between. The CDR3 has 15 residues. Per the germline V gene, CDR1 is SGDLS and CDR2 is YYNGEE.

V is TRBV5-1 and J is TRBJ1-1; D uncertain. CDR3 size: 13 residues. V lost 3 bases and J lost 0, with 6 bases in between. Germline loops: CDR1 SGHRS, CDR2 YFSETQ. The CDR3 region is CASSSSVNTEAFF. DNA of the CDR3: TGCGCCAGCAGCTCGTCAGTGAACACTGAAGCTTTCTTT.

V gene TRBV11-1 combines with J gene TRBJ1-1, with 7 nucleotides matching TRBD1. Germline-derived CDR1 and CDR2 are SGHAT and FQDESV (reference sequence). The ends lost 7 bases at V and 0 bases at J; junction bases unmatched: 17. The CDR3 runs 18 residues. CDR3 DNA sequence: TGTGCCAGCATCTCCCCGGCGGGACAGCTAGAGTTGAACACTGAAGCTTTCTTT. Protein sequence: CASISPAGQLELNTEAFF. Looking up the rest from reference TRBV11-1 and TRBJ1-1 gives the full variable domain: EAEVAQSPRYKITEKSQAVAFWCDPISGHATLYWYRQILGQGPELLVQFQDESVVDDSQLPKDRFSAERLKGVDSTLKIQPAELGDSAMYLCASISPAGQLELNTEAFFGQGTRLTVV.

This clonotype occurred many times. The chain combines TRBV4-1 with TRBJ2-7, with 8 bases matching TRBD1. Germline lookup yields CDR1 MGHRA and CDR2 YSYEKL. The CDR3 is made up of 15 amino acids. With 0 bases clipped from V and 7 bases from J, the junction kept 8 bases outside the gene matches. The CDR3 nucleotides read TGCGCCAGCAGCCAAGATTTCCAGGGGGCGTGGGAGCAGTACTTC. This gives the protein CASSQDFQGAWEQYF.

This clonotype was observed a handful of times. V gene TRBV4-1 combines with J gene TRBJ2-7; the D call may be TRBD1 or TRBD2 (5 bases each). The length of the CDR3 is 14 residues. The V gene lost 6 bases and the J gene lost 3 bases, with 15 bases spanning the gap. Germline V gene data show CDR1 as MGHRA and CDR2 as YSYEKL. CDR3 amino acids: CASSPRGSDYEQYF. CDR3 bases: TGCGCCAGCAGTCCACGGGGCTCAGACTACGAGCAGTACTTC.

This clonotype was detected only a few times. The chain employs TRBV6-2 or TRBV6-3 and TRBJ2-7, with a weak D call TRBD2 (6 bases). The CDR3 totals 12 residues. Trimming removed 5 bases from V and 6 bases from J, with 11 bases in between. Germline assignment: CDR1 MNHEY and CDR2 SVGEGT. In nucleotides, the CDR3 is TGTGCCAGCAGTACATCTAGCGCCGAGCAGTACTTC. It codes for CASSTSSAEQYF.

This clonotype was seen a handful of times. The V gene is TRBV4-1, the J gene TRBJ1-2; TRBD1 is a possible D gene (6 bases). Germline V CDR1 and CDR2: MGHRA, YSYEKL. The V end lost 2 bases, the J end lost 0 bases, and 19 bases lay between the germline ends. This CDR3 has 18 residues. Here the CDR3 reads CASSQLRRGGGPNYGYTF. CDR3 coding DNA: TGCGCCAGCAGCCAACTACGCAGAGGCGGGGGGCCTAACTATGGCTACACCTTC.

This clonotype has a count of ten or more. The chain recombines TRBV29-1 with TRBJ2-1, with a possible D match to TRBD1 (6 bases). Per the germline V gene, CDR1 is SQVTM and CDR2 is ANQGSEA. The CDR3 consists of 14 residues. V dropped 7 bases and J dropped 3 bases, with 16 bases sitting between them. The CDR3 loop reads CSAYRDLSYNEQFF. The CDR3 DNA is TGCAGCGCTTACAGGGATCTTAGCTACAATGAGCAGTTCTTC.

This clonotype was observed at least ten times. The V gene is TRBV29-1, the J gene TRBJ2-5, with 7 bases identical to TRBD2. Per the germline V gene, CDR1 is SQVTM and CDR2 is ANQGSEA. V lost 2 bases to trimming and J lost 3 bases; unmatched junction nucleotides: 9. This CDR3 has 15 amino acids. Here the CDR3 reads CSVERTTSVEETQYF. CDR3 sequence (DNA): TGCAGCGTTGAAAGGACTACTAGCGTCGAAGAGACCCAGTACTTC.

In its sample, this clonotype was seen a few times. The CDR3 DNA reads TGCGCCAGCAGCCAAGAGAGGGACCTGCAGACTGAAGCTTTCTTT. Its protein is CASSQERDLQTEAFF. The rearrangement joins TRBV4-3 to TRBJ1-1; possibly TRBD1 for D (5 bases). Germline CDR1 is LGHNA and CDR2 is YSLEER. The CDR3 has 15 amino acids. V shed 0 bases and J shed 5 bases, with 13 bases lying between them.

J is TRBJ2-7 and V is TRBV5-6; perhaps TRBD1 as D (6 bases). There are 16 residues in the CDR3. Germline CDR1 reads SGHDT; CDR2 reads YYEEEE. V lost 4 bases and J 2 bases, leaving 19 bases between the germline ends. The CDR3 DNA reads TGTGCCAGCAGCCTATGGGGCGCAGGGGCAACCTACGAGCAGTACTTC. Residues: CASSLWGAGATYEQYF.

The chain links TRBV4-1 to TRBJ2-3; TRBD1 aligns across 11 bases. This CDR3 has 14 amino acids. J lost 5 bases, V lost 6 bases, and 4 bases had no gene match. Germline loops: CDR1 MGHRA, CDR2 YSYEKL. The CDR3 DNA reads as TGCGCCAGCAGTTCTGGGACAGGGGGAGATACGCAGTATTTT. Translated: CASSSGTGGDTQYF.

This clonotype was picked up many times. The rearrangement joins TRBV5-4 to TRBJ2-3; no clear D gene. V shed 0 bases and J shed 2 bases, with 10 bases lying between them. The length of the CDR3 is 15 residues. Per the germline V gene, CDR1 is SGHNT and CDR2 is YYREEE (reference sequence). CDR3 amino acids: CASSLASTVTDTQYF. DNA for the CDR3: TGTGCCAGCAGCTTGGCCTCGACTGTCACAGATACGCAGTATTTT.

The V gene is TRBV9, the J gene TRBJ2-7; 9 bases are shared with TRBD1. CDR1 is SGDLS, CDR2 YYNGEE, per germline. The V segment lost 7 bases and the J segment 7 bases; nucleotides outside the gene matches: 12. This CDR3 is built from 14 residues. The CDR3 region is CASGPGQGFWEQYF. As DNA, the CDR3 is TGTGCCAGCGGACCGGGACAGGGTTTTTGGGAGCAGTACTTC.

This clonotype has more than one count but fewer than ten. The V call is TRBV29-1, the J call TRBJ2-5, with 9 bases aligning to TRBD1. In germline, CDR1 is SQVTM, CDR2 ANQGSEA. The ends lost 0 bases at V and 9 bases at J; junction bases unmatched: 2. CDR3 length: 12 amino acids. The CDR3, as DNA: TGCAGCGTTGAAGATGACAGGGGGGCCCAGTACTTC. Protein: CSVEDDRGAQYF.

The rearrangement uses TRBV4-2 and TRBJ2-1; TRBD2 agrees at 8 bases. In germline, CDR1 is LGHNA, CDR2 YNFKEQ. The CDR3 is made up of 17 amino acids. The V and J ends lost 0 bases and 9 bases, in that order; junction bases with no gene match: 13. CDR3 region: CASSQDLERELVGEQFF. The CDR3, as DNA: TGTGCCAGCAGCCAAGATTTAGAGCGGGAGTTAGTGGGTGAGCAGTTCTTC.

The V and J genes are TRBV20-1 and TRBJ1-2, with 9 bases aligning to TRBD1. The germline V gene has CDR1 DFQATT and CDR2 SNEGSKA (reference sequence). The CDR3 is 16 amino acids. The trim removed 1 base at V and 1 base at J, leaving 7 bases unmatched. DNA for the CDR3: TGCAGTGCTAGAGGGGTGGGGACAGGGAATAACTATGGCTACACCTTC. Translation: CSARGVGTGNNYGYTF.

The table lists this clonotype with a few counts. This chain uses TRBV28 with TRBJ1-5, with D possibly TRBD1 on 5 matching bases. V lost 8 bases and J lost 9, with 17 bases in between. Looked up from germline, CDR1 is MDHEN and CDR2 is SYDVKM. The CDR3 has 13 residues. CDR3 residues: CASGTRLPGPQHF. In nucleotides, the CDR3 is TGTGCCAGCGGGACTAGGCTCCCGGGGCCCCAGCATTTT.

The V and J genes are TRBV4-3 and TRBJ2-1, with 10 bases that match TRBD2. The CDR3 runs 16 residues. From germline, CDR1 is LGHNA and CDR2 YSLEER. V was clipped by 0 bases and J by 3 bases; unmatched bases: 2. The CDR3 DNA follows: TGCGCCAGCAGCCAAGATGGGACTAGCGTCTACAATGAGCAGTTCTTC. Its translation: CASSQDGTSVYNEQFF.

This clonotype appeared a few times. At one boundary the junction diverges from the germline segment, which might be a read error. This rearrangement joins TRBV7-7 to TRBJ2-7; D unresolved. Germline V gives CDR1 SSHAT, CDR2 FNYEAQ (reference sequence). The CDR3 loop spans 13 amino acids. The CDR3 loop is CASSLFLNYEQYF. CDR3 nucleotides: TGTGCTAGCAGCTTATTTCTGAACTACGAGCAGTACTTC. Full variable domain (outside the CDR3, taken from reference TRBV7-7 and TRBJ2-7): GAGVSQSPRYKVTKRGQDVTLRCDPISSHATLYWYQQALGQGPEFLTYFNYEAQPDKSGLPSDRFSAERPEGSISTLTIQRTEQRDSAMYRCASSLFLNYEQYFGPGTRLTVT.

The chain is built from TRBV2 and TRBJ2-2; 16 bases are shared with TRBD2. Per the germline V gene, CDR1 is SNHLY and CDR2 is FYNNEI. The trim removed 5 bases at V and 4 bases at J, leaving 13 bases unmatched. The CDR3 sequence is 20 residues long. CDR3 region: CASSTLPGTSGRAATGELFF. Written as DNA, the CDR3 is TGTGCCAGCAGTACCCTCCCCGGGACTAGCGGGAGGGCGGCCACCGGGGAGCTGTTTTTT.

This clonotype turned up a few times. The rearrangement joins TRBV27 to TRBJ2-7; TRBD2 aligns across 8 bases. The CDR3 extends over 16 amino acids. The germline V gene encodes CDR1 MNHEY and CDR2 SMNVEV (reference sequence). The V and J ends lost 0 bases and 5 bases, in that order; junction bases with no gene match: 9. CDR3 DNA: TGTGCCAGCAGTTTATCGGTTATAGCGGGATTCAACGAGCAGTACTTC. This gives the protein CASSLSVIAGFNEQYF.